This is a list of T cell receptor beta chains from one sample in a study of breast tumors, draining lymph nodes, adjacent tissues. From the multiplex PCR reads, TCRdb called clonotypes with MiXCR, one entry per CDR3 protein. This sample has about 180,000 distinct CDR3 sequences; 33% occur once, and the top ten carry about 3.9%. Sequenced: axillary lymph node tissue. Receptors were obtained from a female donor with breast cancer. Some clones in this sample may be carry-over from other donors' samples. CDR3s leave out the opening cysteine and the closing phenylalanine or tryptophan. For some rows the clone size is stated as once, few or many, or as a class when expanded; others skip it.

V,size,length,J,CDR3
TRBV6-1,many,10,TRBJ2-2,ASDEAAGELF
TRBV4-2,many,15,TRBJ2-6,ASSQVQGGAGANVLT
TRBV18,few,18,TRBJ1-3,ASSRRGTPIKTNSGNTIY
TRBV15,many,13,TRBJ2-1,ATSRSFDGYNEQF
TRBV5-4,-,14,TRBJ2-7,ASSFLSATSSYEQY
TRBV9,many,13,TRBJ1-2,ASSARQGTLYGYT
TRBV19,-,13,TRBJ2-5,ASIGTGGYQETQY
TRBV29-1,-,15,TRBJ2-2,SVEGQGRSLNTGELF
TRBV13,many,14,TRBJ1-2,ASSFFDSPELNGYT
TRBV7-9,many,12,TRBJ2-6,ASSLPTGANVLT
TRBV3-1,few,10,TRBJ2-1,ASSARGTEQF
TRBV11-2,-,17,TRBJ2-3,ASSFYICSALRAFDTQY